This T cell receptor (beta chain) is from a study of cytomegalovirus exposure and HLA in healthy donors. At the level of the study: Among the roughly 380 donors who were genotyped, approximately 84% fell in the genetic ancestry cluster that is associated with self-reported Caucasian donors. Whole-study findings and limits: HLA restriction was apparent for most CMV-associated TCR beta chains in a later analysis. Most observed TCR sequences were rare, whereas some public TCRs were detected in many donors.

This clone was seen a few times. Its matching antigen is unknown. J gave up 6 bases and V 8 bases, and 5 bases lay outside the gene matches. The CDR3 sequence is 14 residues long. The germline CDR1 and CDR2 sequences are SNHLY and FYNNEI. Primers: 60 Vbeta forward and 13 Jbeta reverse. The assay was immunoSEQ multiplex PCR, and TCRdb's table has in-frame clones only and misses some. The sample includes hundreds of thousands of clones, 78% of them seen just once. Regarding donors, all were healthy bone marrow donors. The sequence was collected from a boy younger than 18 in good health and CMV-seronegative. The sequencing sample was made of PBMCs. This chain uses TRBV2 with TRBJ2-1, with 12 bases aligning to TRBD1. Here the CDR3 DNA reads TGTGCCAGCTTCCGGGACAGGGGGCGCAATGAGCAGTTCTTC. This sequence encodes CASFRDRGRNEQFF.